This TCR beta chain was obtained from a study of monozygotic twins with cystic fibrosis. The overall study: Library input was around 3.1 micrograms of fragmented DNA, with roughly 14 PCR cycles.

Regarding this clone: Its antigen is undetermined.

Study outcomes and limitations: Low clonality (median 0.0095) suggested a mostly naive repertoire. Monozygotic CF twins shared more identical nucleotide clonotypes than unrelated patients. Co-twins had the most similar V usage for 13 of 16 pairs, J for 8.

Trimming left V 0 bases short and J 5 bases short, with 14 bases between. There are 15 residues in the CDR3. CDR1 is SGDLS, CDR2 YYNGEE, per germline. The protocol was immunoSEQ multiplex PCR, while the TCRdb copy is restricted to in-frame clones and leaves out a portion. The sample yields under 30,000 clones, approximately 96% seen once. The sequence came from a girl aged 2 to 10 with cystic fibrosis. The chain links TRBV9 to TRBJ1-1; D is ambiguous. The sequenced sample was blood. The CDR3 reads CASSVGVGWETEAFF. DNA for the CDR3: TGTGCCAGCAGCGTAGGGGTAGGGTGGGAGACTGAAGCTTTCTTT.